This T cell receptor beta chain came from a study of blood T cell repertoires in COVID-19. Assay used: immunoSEQ multiplex PCR; TCRdb lists only in-frame clones, some missing. Of 250,000 to 300,000 clones in the sample, about 90% were seen once. CDR1 and CDR2 (germline): SGHDN, FVKESK. With 5 bases removed from V and 7 bases from J, the gap between germline ends came to 17 bases. This CDR3 comprises 15 residues. The sequenced sample consisted of peripheral blood. This TCR was sampled from a young woman with COVID-19, enrolled during active disease. The chain couples TRBV14 to TRBJ1-4; perhaps TRBD1 as D (5 bases). The CDR3 sequence is CASSWRDSWGEKLFF. The CDR3 DNA reads TGTGCCAGCAGCTGGCGGGACTCCTGGGGTGAAAAACTGTTTTTT. The whole variable domain, filled in from reference TRBV14 and TRBJ1-4, reads EAGVTQFPSHSVIEKGQTVTLRCDPISGHDNLYWYRRVMGKEIKFLLHFVKESKQDESGMPNNRFLAERTGGTYSTLKVQPAELEDSGVYFCASSWRDSWGEKLFFGSGTQLSVL.